This T cell receptor beta chain was identified in a study of blood T cell repertoires in COVID-19. Across the study: PBMCs, B-cell-depleted T cells, or T cells provided the cDNA or gDNA that made up the material.

In the original analysis: By means of reference gene primer amplification, nucleated cell counts were estimated. Some clones are missing from TCRdb's copy, which holds only in-frame ones; the method was immunoSEQ multiplex PCR. Clone size and the V and J calls come from that table; the DNA yielded D and trimming. This table has fewer than 200,000 clones, around 80% appearing once. J lost 8 bases, V lost 2 bases, and 8 bases had no gene match. The CDR3 runs to 17 residues. From germline, CDR1 is KGHDR and CDR2 SFDVKD. The V gene is TRBV24-1, the J gene TRBJ2-1; 13 nucleotides agree with TRBD2. This clonotype was obtained from a human donor in a cohort sampled during active COVID-19. Sequenced: peripheral blood. DNA of the CDR3: TGTGCCACCAGTGATTCCTCCACTAGCGGGGGGGCGGATGAGCAGTTCTTC. Translating it yields CATSDSSTSGGADEQFF.